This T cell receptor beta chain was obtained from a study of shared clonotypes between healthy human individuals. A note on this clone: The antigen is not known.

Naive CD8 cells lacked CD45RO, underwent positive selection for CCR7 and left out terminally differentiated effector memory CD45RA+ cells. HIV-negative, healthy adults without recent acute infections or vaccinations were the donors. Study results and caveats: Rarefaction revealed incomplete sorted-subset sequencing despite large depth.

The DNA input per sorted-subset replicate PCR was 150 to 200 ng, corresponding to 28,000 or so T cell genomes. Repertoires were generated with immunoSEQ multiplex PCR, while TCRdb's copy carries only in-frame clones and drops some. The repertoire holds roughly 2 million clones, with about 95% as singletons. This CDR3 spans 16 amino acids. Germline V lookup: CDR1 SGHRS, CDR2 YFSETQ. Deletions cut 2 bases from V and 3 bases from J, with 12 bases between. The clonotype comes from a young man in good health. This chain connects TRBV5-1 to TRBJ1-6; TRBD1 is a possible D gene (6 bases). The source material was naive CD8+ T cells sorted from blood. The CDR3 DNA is TGCGCCAGCAGCTTCGCAGGGGATAGCTATAATTCACCCCTCCACTTT. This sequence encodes CASSFAGDSYNSPLHF.